The sequence of this T cell receptor beta chain was determined in a study of T cell responses to AZD1222 COVID-19 vaccine. Background on the study: Doses given second, at about 4 or about 12 weeks, were pooled.

The germline gives CDR1 MNHNS, CDR2 SASEGT. V shed 1 base and J shed 2 bases, with 12 bases lying between them. The CDR3 is 16 amino acids. Measured with immunoSEQ multiplex PCR; TCRdb has only the in-frame clones, and not every one. This table holds 98,000 or so clones, 75% to 90% found once. The J gene is TRBJ1-5, the V gene TRBV6-1, with D possibly matching TRBD1 (5 bases). The receptor's source is an adult in good health. The sample in question was peripheral blood, obtained on day 0 of AZD1222 vaccination. The DNA of the CDR3 is TGTGCCAGCAGTGAAGGAGGGGCTACTGGCAATCAGCCCCAGCATTTT. It encodes CASSEGGATGNQPQHF.